Sequencing of this T cell receptor (beta chain) was carried out in a study of a mutant IDH1 vaccine in newly diagnosed glioma. Study background: The start of vaccination came 4-6 weeks after radiotherapy alone, or with temozolomide cycles. Sex among treated patients split approximately 62% male, roughly 40% female; mean age was approximately 40 years.

Study findings and constraints: Vaccination elicited immune responses in approximately 92% of patients.

Produced via immunoSEQ multiplex PCR; TCRdb's table is partial and in-frame only. The sample records over 9,000 clones, 87% being singletons. To note about this clone: No antigen is known for it.

Time point of the sample: week 5, during vaccination. In the vaccine, a single dose held 300 ug of the mutant IDH1 20-mer peptide, along with topical imiquimod. This TCR was sampled from a woman aged 40 to 50 with glioma. Some clones in this sample may be carry-over from other donors' samples. Material: PBMCs, obtained from a glioma patient whose treatment included an IDH1 peptide vaccine.

The CDR3 nucleotides are TGTGCCAGCAGCCACCCTAGGGACAGTCATTACACCGGGGAGCTGTTTTTT. It specifies CASSHPRDSHYTGELFF. This chain links TRBV14 with TRBJ2-2, with 7 bases lining up with TRBD1. V was pared by 3 bases and J by 3 bases, with 10 bases of the junction left unmatched. This CDR3 has 17 amino acids. Germline-derived CDR1 and CDR2 are SGHDN and FVKESK. The variable domain in full, with the rest retrieved from reference TRBV14 and TRBJ2-2, is EAGVTQFPSHSVIEKGQTVTLRCDPISGHDNLYWYRRVMGKEIKFLLHFVKESKQDESGMPNNRFLAERTGGTYSTLKVQPAELEDSGVYFCASSHPRDSHYTGELFFGEGSRLTVL.